This entry is about one T cell receptor (beta chain). This clonotype showed up many times. Its recognized antigen is unknown. The record has no base qualities; no much larger clone is one base away. Taken from cysteine to phenylalanine, the CDR3 has 15 residues. The only DNA kept is the CDR3, 45 bases in frame from the first base. From a lookup of the germline V gene, CDR1 and CDR2 are ENHRY and SYGVKD. V was cut back by 9 bases and J by 2 bases, leaving a gap of 19 bases between them. The sample comes from a study of blood T cells in healthy people across ages (dated by TCRdb to 2013 to 2016). Regarding the study in general: In model experiments, template switching captured about one uniquely barcoded TCR beta cDNA molecule for every two T cells. The study measured age-related changes in TCR beta repertoire diversity using deep sequencing normalized with unique cDNA molecular identifiers. The donors were split into four age groups: young (average 16 years), middle-aged (more than 35), aged (around 67) and long-lived (more than 80). To avoid experimental bias, donors of different ages were distributed randomly across sequencing lanes. The study analyzed two additional independent replicas of 1 million unique cDNA reads from the same blood draw for two donors, one aged 18 to 29 and one aged 80 or older.

What the work shows at the level of the full study, not this receptor alone: Estimates of total diversity based on one million sequenced T cells were regarded as lower bounds and as underestimates. Donor CMV infection status was unknown, potentially confounding age-related changes in expanded clonotypes. The long-lived group showed more naive CD4+ T cells, fewer expanded clones and increased TCR diversity than the aged group, suggesting age selection. Since profiling was done on bulk unsorted PBMCs, naive and antigen-experienced compartments could not be conclusively compared. Observed TCR beta diversity per million T cells fell roughly linearly with age, and a significant reduction was already apparent by age roughly 41. Observed TCR beta diversity correlated strongly with the percentage of naive T cells measured by flow cytometry.

The roughly 39 donors, aged about 6 to 100 years, were systemically healthy Caucasian individuals from Russia. Approximately 9 milliliters of peripheral blood were collected from each donor into EDTA-treated Vacutainer tubes. Ficoll-Paque density-gradient centrifugation was used to isolate PBMCs, with at least 6 million obtained per sample. Total RNA, at least 5.5 micrograms per sample, was extracted from PBMCs with Trizol reagent. The percentages of naive CD45RAhigh/CD27high T cells were determined by flow cytometry on a PBMC aliquot from every donor. The library was obtained by 5' RACE. Sequencing relied on an Illumina HiSeq 2500. A second about 7 to 11 cycle PCR used a sample-barcoded 5' primer and a J-beta primer mix. A unique molecular identifier was introduced onto each TCR beta cDNA molecule by a template-switch 5' adaptor carrying 12 random nucleotides. Each sample yielded at least 2.5 million CDR3-containing paired-end reads. The Mint cDNA synthesis kit, primed by a TRBC-specific oligonucleotide, was used to synthesize first-strand cDNA from all RNA. After uracil-DNA glycosylase treatment, a first 18-cycle PCR used universal primers M1SS and BC2_uni_R on all cDNA. The original pipeline was this. For normalization, 1 million high-quality reads were randomly selected from each sample, with every read carrying a distinct molecular identifier. Instead of being binned into consensus sequences, reads with shared molecular identifiers were discarded. CDR3 identification, clonotype clustering and error correction used MiTCR with a Q25 quality threshold and the strictest error-elimination algorithm. A nonparametric unseen species model with Euler transformation was used to estimate lower-bound total TCR beta diversity. TCRdb reanalyzed the raw reads on its own, using fastp at Q25 for trimming and MiXCR for clone calling, and kept in-frame beta chains. Every entry covers one CDR3 protein and lists the most common genes and DNA from its rows. The V and J calls were determined by TCRdb, not by the authors. For this sample the table gives around 850,000 distinct CDR3 sequences, of which about 37% were detected only once. The biggest ten clones account for 10% to 15% of the sample.

Recombination linked TRBV10-3 to TRBJ1-2, and perhaps TRBD1 as D gene, on 5 matching bases. The origin of this receptor is a man between 18 and 35 years old in good health. The specimen sequenced was blood. The DNA sequence is as follows: TGTGCCATGTCGGCGGTCCGGGACGGAAACTATGGCTACACCTTC. Translation gives CAMSAVRDGNYGYTF.